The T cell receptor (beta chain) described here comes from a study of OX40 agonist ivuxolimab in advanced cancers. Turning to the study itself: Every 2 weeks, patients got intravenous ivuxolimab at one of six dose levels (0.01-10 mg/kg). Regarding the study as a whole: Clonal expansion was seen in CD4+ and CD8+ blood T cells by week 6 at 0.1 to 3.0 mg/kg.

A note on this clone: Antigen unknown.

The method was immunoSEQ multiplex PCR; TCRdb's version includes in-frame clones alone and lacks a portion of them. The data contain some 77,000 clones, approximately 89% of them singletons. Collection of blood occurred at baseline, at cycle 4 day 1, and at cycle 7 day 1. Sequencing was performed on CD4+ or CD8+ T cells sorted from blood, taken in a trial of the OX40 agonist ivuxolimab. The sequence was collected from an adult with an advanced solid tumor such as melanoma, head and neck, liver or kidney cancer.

CDR3 sequence reads: CASSSRETQYF. CDR3 nucleotide sequence: TGTGCCAGCAGTTCCAGGGAGACCCAGTACTTC. This chain connects TRBV6-5 to TRBJ2-5; D is unresolved. The CDR3 is 11 amino acids. Trimming shortened V by 4 bases and J by 5 bases, and 5 bases separated the two germline ends. CDR1 is MNHEY, CDR2 SVGAGI, per germline.